This is a list of T cell receptor beta chains from one sample in a study of T cell changes during pregnancy in multiple sclerosis. TCRdb keeps only in-frame clones here, not all; method: immunoSEQ multiplex PCR. The sample shows more than 55,000 clones, 91% of them seen only once. The sample in question was peripheral blood, obtained after pregnancy. All receptors come from a female donor in good health, enrolled as a control in a pregnancy study. The CDR3 runs from the conserved cysteine through the conserved F or W. A D gene is named only where the DNA matches it firmly. Expanded clones are given a class, and other clones once, few, many or no size at all.

CASSQDVGSGYTF	TGCGCCAGCAGCCAAGATGTGGGTAGCGGCTACACCTTC	once	TRBV4-1	TRBJ1-2	NA
CASSPRRTANTGELFF	TGTGCCAGCAGCCCAAGGAGGACAGCGAACACCGGGGAGCTGTTTTTT	NA	TRBV4-2	TRBJ2-2	NA
CAWSVLRGTGSSYEQYF	TGTGCCTGGAGTGTTCTACGAGGGACAGGGAGCTCCTACGAGCAGTACTTC	few	TRBV30	TRBJ2-7	TRBD1
CASGGGHGTSSFDEQFF	TGTGCCAGCGGGGGTGGACACGGGACTAGCAGTTTCGATGAGCAGTTCTTC	once	TRBV27	TRBJ2-1	TRBD2
CASSLFIKEGDTEAFF	TGCGCCAGCAGTCTATTTATAAAAGAGGGGGACACTGAAGCTTTCTTT	NA	TRBV23-1	TRBJ1-1	NA
CASSIQGQGSTGYTF	TGTGCCAGTAGTATTCAGGGACAGGGCTCTACGGGCTACACCTTC	NA	TRBV19	TRBJ1-2	TRBD1
CASSSQGGSNTEAFF	TGCGCCAGCAGCTCACAGGGAGGGTCGAACACTGAAGCTTTCTTT	NA	TRBV5-1	TRBJ1-1	NA
CASSKETPGGNTIYF	TGTGCCAGCAGCAAGGAAACTCCGGGTGGAAACACCATATATTTT	NA	TRBV7-6	TRBJ1-3	NA
CASSMGTGSYEQYF	TGTGCCAGTAGTATGGGAACGGGATCCTACGAGCAGTACTTC	NA	TRBV19	TRBJ2-7	NA
CASSRDRGETYEQYF	TGTGCCAGCAGCCGGGACAGGGGTGAGACCTACGAGCAGTACTTC	NA	TRBV7-2	TRBJ2-7	TRBD1
CASSIRAGFGTEAFF	TGCGCCAGCAGCATTCGTGCGGGTTTTGGCACTGAAGCTTTCTTT	NA	TRBV5-1	TRBJ1-1	NA
CASRPTGVLAQHF	TGTGCCAGCAGGCCTACAGGGGTCCTGGCCCAGCATTTT	NA	TRBV6-1	TRBJ1-5	TRBD1
CSVADTGFSYEQYF	TGCAGCGTCGCTGATACAGGTTTCTCCTACGAGCAGTACTTC	NA	TRBV29-1	TRBJ2-7	NA
CAWTSFSWGNEAFF	TGTGCCTGGACTTCCTTTTCTTGGGGCAATGAAGCTTTCTTT	NA	TRBV30	TRBJ1-1	NA
CASSDVAGSYEQYF	TGTGCCAGTAGTGACGTCGCAGGCTCCTACGAGCAGTACTTC	NA	TRBV19	TRBJ2-7	NA
CASSLAGTSEGETQYF	TGTGCCAGCAGCTTAGCCGGGACTAGCGAAGGAGAGACCCAGTACTTC	NA	TRBV7-2	TRBJ2-5	TRBD2
CSVVAAEYEQYF	TGCAGCGTTGTGGCAGCGGAATACGAGCAGTACTTC	NA	TRBV29-1	TRBJ2-7	NA
CASSLGLTPYEQYF	TGTGCCAGCAGCTTGGGGCTAACTCCCTACGAGCAGTACTTC	NA	TRBV7-2	TRBJ2-7	NA
CASTPGGGRELFF	TGTGCCAGCACCCCCGGGGGGGGCAGGGAGCTGTTTTTT	NA	TRBV6-1	TRBJ2-2	TRBD2
CASNGGVSTDTQYF	TGTGCCAGCAACGGGGGGGTTAGCACAGATACGCAGTATTTT	NA	TRBV9	TRBJ2-3	TRBD2
CASSLVMNQPQHF	TGTGCCAGCAGCTTAGTTATGAATCAGCCCCAGCATTTT	once	TRBV7-2	TRBJ1-5	NA
CASSQTGGKLFF	TGTGCCAGCAGTCAGACAGGGGGGAAGCTGTTTTTT	NA	TRBV6-5	TRBJ2-2	TRBD1
CASRPGGPGYGYTF	TGTGCCAGCAGGCCAGGGGGGCCGGGATATGGCTACACCTTC	once	TRBV27	TRBJ1-2	TRBD1
CAWTFASGAYEQYF	TGTGCCTGGACTTTCGCCTCAGGGGCCTACGAGCAGTACTTC	once	TRBV30	TRBJ2-7	NA
CASSPNKGQEAFF	TGTGCCAGCAGTCCGAATAAGGGGCAGGAAGCTTTCTTT	once	TRBV27	TRBJ1-1	NA
CASRPSGGQETQYF	TGTGCCAGCAGACCTAGCGGTGGGCAAGAGACCCAGTACTTC	NA	TRBV6-5	TRBJ2-5	TRBD2
CASSLAGGGNQPQHF	TGTGCCAGTAGTCTGGCGGGTGGGGGGAATCAGCCCCAGCATTTT	NA	TRBV19	TRBJ1-5	NA
CASSLEGDQFLRYF	TGTGCCAGCAGCTTAGAGGGGGACCAGTTCTTGAGGTACTTC	NA	TRBV7-2	TRBJ2-7	NA
CAISESGARGRETQYF	TGTGCCATCAGTGAGTCCGGAGCCAGGGGGCGAGAGACCCAGTACTTC	NA	TRBV10-3	TRBJ2-5	TRBD1
CASRTDHRGWSEAFF	TGTGCCAGCAGGACCGACCACAGGGGGTGGTCTGAAGCTTTCTTT	NA	TRBV6-5	TRBJ1-1	TRBD1
CASTLGQGAFAGELFF	TGTGCCAGTACCCTTGGACAGGGGGCATTTGCCGGGGAGCTGTTTTTT	NA	TRBV19	TRBJ2-2	TRBD1
CASSPRGPTDTQYF	TGTGCCAGCAGCCCCCGCGGCCCTACAGATACGCAGTATTTT	once	TRBV7-2	TRBJ2-3	NA
CASRYSGGSEAFF	TGTGCCAGCAGGTATTCAGGGGGCAGTGAAGCTTTCTTT	once	TRBV7-9	TRBJ1-1	TRBD1
CASSGYRDTEAFF	TGTGCCAGCAGCGGCTACAGGGACACTGAAGCTTTCTTT	NA	TRBV9	TRBJ1-1	NA
CATSRVRLTEAFF	TGTGCCACCAGCAGAGTCCGACTCACTGAAGCTTTCTTT	few	TRBV15	TRBJ1-1	NA
CASSQQGQGTDTQYF	TGTGCCAGCAGCCAACAGGGACAGGGCACAGATACGCAGTATTTT	NA	TRBV4-2	TRBJ2-3	TRBD1
CASSPDRFYEQYF	TGTGCCAGCAGCCCCGACAGATTCTACGAGCAGTACTTC	NA	TRBV7-2	TRBJ2-7	NA
CASSLDVPPYTF	TGTGCCAGCAGCTTGGATGTTCCTCCCTACACCTTC	NA	TRBV5-4	TRBJ1-2	NA
CASSLTRANTGELFF	TGTGCCAGCAGCTTAACCAGGGCGAACACCGGGGAGCTGTTTTTT	NA	TRBV7-2	TRBJ2-2	NA
CASNRGRRETQYF	TGTGCCAGCAACAGGGGGCGCCGAGAGACCCAGTACTTC	NA	TRBV2	TRBJ2-5	TRBD1
CASSLSGTLNTEAFF	TGCGCCAGCAGCTTGTCTGGGACATTGAACACTGAAGCTTTCTTT	NA	TRBV5-1	TRBJ1-1	NA
CSGQGARGTEAFF	TGCAGCGGGCAGGGGGCGCGGGGAACTGAAGCTTTCTTT	NA	TRBV29-1	TRBJ1-1	TRBD1
CASSLRQGAGYGYTF	TGTGCCAGCAGCTTGAGGCAGGGGGCCGGCTATGGCTACACCTTC	NA	TRBV7-6	TRBJ1-2	TRBD1
CASSLGSVGFSDEQYF	TGTGCCAGCAGCTTAGGTTCTGTAGGGTTTAGCGACGAGCAGTACTTC	NA	TRBV7-2	TRBJ2-7	NA
CASSVPGGGYTDTQYF	TGTGCCAGCAGCGTCCCTGGCGGGGGCTACACAGATACGCAGTATTTT	NA	TRBV5-6	TRBJ2-3	NA
CASSQAANTEAFF	TGTGCCAGCAGCCAGGCAGCGAACACTGAAGCTTTCTTT	NA	TRBV7-9	TRBJ1-1	NA
CASSATRQGRVGTEAFF	TGTGCCAGCTCGGCGACCAGACAGGGAAGGGTCGGCACTGAAGCTTTCTTT	NA	TRBV18	TRBJ1-1	TRBD1
CASSSQTGERYGYTF	TGTGCCAGCAGCTCGCAGACAGGGGAGAGGTATGGCTACACCTTC	NA	TRBV7-2	TRBJ1-2	TRBD1
CASSLMSRFDQPQHF	TGTGCCAGCAGCTTGATGAGTCGTTTTGATCAGCCCCAGCATTTT	once	TRBV5-6	TRBJ1-5	NA
CASSLHGGASTDTQYF	TGCGCCAGCAGCTTGCACGGGGGGGCTAGCACAGATACGCAGTATTTT	NA	TRBV5-1	TRBJ2-3	TRBD2
CATSRDRAGFEKTYGYTF	TGTGCCACCAGCAGAGATAGGGCGGGCTTCGAAAAAACCTATGGCTACACCTTC	NA	TRBV15	TRBJ1-2	NA